The clone carrying this T cell receptor (beta chain) was seen more than once but under ten times. The target antigen is unknown. This sample is part of a study of T cells in Graves' hyperthyroidism and ophthalmopathy. The overall study: Prior to any treatment, at the point of initial diagnosis, peripheral blood was collected.

There are 13 residues in the CDR3. The germline V gene encodes CDR1 DFQATT and CDR2 SNEGSKA (reference sequence). V was clipped by 6 bases and J by 2 bases, with 13 bases between them. Using RNA transcripts as the source, TCR beta CDR3 regions were amplified. Researchers ran a first-round RT-PCR on the TCR CDR3 using the HTBI primer set. TCRdb redid the calling of the multiplex PCR reads with MiXCR, one entry per CDR3 protein. The sample consists of 300,000 to 350,000 distinct CDR3 sequences, about 21% of them appearing once. Study-wide results and caveats: Patients with ophthalmopathy were separated from those with stable hyperthyroidism by a 13 V-J model.

Fresh peripheral blood, about 10 ml of it, supplied the PBMCs. The TCR originated in a woman in her forties or fifties with Graves' hyperthyroidism. The sequencing input was blood. The V call is TRBV20-1, the J call TRBJ2-5; D might be TRBD2 (5 bases). CDR3 sequence reads: CSAFSGPQETQYF. As DNA, the CDR3 is TGCAGTGCCTTCAGCGGACCGCAAGAGACCCAGTACTTC.